Listed below are T cell receptor beta chains from one sample, sequenced in a study of T cell responses to AZD1222 COVID-19 vaccine. TCRdb's table, derived via immunoSEQ multiplex PCR, lists solely in-frame clones and lacks some. Among around 120,000 clones, about 92% were seen once, and the ten largest hold 11% to 15%. The sample consisted of peripheral blood, taken on day 0 of AZD1222 vaccination. The receptors derive from an adult in good health. Both conserved end residues are part of each CDR3. D genes are given only for firm matches. A row's size may be missing; if present it is once, few, many or a size class.

clone size | J gene | V gene | D gene | CDR3 protein | CDR3 DNA
NA | TRBJ1-5 | TRBV2 | TRBD1 | CASTGTGEQPQHF | TGTGCCAGCACGGGGACAGGGGAACAGCCCCAGCATTTT
NA | TRBJ1-1 | TRBV28 | TRBD1 | CASSLTGTGSEAFF | TGTGCCAGCAGTTTAACCGGGACAGGGTCTGAAGCTTTCTTT
NA | TRBJ1-5 | TRBV12-3/TRBV12-4 | NA | CASSPGGGGPQHF | TGTGCCAGCAGTCCCGGTGGGGGGGGGCCCCAGCATTTT
NA | TRBJ1-3 | TRBV7-8 | TRBD1 | CASSVGQGFINTIYF | TGTGCCAGCAGCGTGGGACAGGGGTTTATAAACACCATATATTTT
NA | TRBJ1-5 | TRBV6-2/TRBV6-3 | NA | CASSGDQRPQHF | TGTGCCAGCAGCGGGGATCAAAGGCCCCAGCATTTT
NA | TRBJ1-2 | TRBV9 | NA | CASSVDWGYGYTF | TGTGCCAGCAGCGTAGATTGGGGCTATGGCTACACCTTC
NA | TRBJ1-2 | TRBV15 | NA | CATSRDWLGAGASGYTF | TGTGCCACCAGCAGAGATTGGCTCGGAGCAGGGGCGAGTGGCTACACCTTC
NA | TRBJ2-7 | TRBV21-1 | NA | CASSSDRGLNYEQYF | TGTGCCAGCAGCAGCGACAGGGGGTTAAACTACGAGCAGTACTTC
NA | TRBJ1-6 | TRBV19 | TRBD1 | CASMDRTYSPLHF | TGTGCCAGTATGGACAGGACGTATTCACCCCTCCACTTT
NA | TRBJ1-1 | TRBV2 | TRBD1 | CASNGQGLSNTEAFF | TGTGCCAGCAATGGACAGGGGCTCTCGAACACTGAAGCTTTCTTT
NA | TRBJ2-6 | TRBV2 | TRBD1 | CASSSEQGAGANVLTF | TGTGCCAGCAGTTCTGAACAGGGGGCTGGGGCCAACGTCCTGACTTTC
NA | TRBJ1-5 | TRBV19 | NA | CASSTSGTNQPQHF | TGTGCCAGTAGTACGTCCGGGACTAATCAGCCCCAGCATTTT
NA | TRBJ1-1 | TRBV6-2/TRBV6-3 | TRBD1 | CASSYVGQGVEAFF | TGTGCCAGCAGTTACGTGGGACAGGGAGTTGAAGCTTTCTTT
NA | TRBJ1-1 | TRBV28 | NA | CASGKREGNTEAFF | TGTGCCAGCGGGAAGAGGGAGGGGAACACTGAAGCTTTCTTT
NA | TRBJ2-7 | TRBV7-9 | NA | CASSSTTGNEQYF | TGTGCCAGCAGCTCCACCACAGGGAACGAGCAGTACTTC
NA | TRBJ1-6 | TRBV15 | NA | CATSRVRTDNSPLHF | TGTGCCACCAGCAGAGTTAGGACGGACAATTCACCCCTCCACTTT
NA | TRBJ2-7 | TRBV7-9 | NA | CASSLGGEDRSYEQYF | TGTGCCAGCAGCTTAGGCGGGGAGGACCGTTCCTACGAGCAGTACTTC
NA | TRBJ1-2 | TRBV19 | TRBD1 | CASSTGQGGYGYTF | TGTGCCAGTAGTACGGGACAGGGTGGCTATGGCTACACCTTC
NA | TRBJ1-4 | TRBV28 | TRBD1 | CASRQGTANEKLFF | TGTGCCAGCAGACAGGGGACCGCTAATGAAAAACTGTTTTTT
NA | TRBJ1-2 | TRBV7-9 | NA | CASSLALGAGDYGYTF | TGTGCCAGCAGCTTAGCGCTCGGGGCTGGGGACTATGGCTACACCTTC
NA | TRBJ2-2 | TRBV6-2/TRBV6-3 | NA | CASSYLTGELFF | TGTGCCAGCAGTTACCTCACCGGGGAGCTGTTTTTT
NA | TRBJ2-1 | TRBV30 | NA | CAWSGGGGSYEQFF | TGTGCCTGGAGTGGGGGAGGAGGGAGCTATGAGCAGTTCTTC
NA | TRBJ1-1 | TRBV5-4 | TRBD1 | CASSLGTENTEAFF | TGTGCCAGCAGCTTAGGGACAGAGAACACTGAAGCTTTCTTT
NA | TRBJ2-1 | TRBV7-9 | TRBD2 | CASSLSVAGDEQFF | TGTGCCAGCAGCTTATCCGTAGCGGGAGACGAGCAGTTCTTC
once | TRBJ2-1 | TRBV4-3 | NA | CASSRDLRGEYNEQFF | TGCGCCAGCAGCCGAGATTTACGGGGTGAATACAATGAGCAGTTCTTC
NA | TRBJ1-1 | TRBV3-1/TRBV3-2 | NA | CASSHSQLGNTEAFF | TGTGCCAGCAGCCACAGCCAGCTCGGGAACACTGAAGCTTTCTTT
NA | TRBJ1-5 | TRBV5-8 | NA | CASSSEGGNQPQHF | TGTGCCAGCAGCTCGGAGGGGGGAAATCAGCCCCAGCATTTT
NA | TRBJ1-5 | TRBV6-2/TRBV6-3 | TRBD1 | CASSYSDRANQPQHF | TGTGCCAGCAGTTACTCGGACAGGGCCAATCAGCCCCAGCATTTT
NA | TRBJ2-1 | TRBV11-3 | TRBD2 | CASSFSGGAGEQFF | TGTGCCAGCAGCTTTAGCGGGGGGGCGGGAGAGCAGTTCTTC
NA | TRBJ1-6 | TRBV10-1 | NA | CASSESMNTSPLHF | TGCGCCAGCAGTGAGTCGATGAACACTTCACCCCTCCACTTT
NA | TRBJ2-2 | TRBV3-1/TRBV3-2 | NA | CASSQGIARDGELFF | TGTGCCAGCAGCCAAGGAATCGCCCGGGACGGGGAGCTGTTTTTT
NA | TRBJ2-3 | TRBV15 | NA | CATSRDATDTQYF | TGTGCCACCAGCAGAGATGCTACAGATACGCAGTATTTT
NA | TRBJ2-5 | TRBV6-1 | NA | CASSEGTFQETQYF | TGTGCCAGCAGTGAGGGGACGTTCCAAGAGACCCAGTACTTC
NA | TRBJ1-1 | TRBV24-1 | NA | CATSDLRDPNPFF | TGTGCCACCAGTGATTTGAGGGACCCGAACCCTTTCTTT
NA | TRBJ1-2 | TRBV12-3/TRBV12-4 | NA | CASSGSGNYGYTF | TGTGCCAGCAGCGGATCGGGCAACTATGGCTACACCTTC
NA | TRBJ1-5 | TRBV27 | TRBD1 | CASSLAGGGQPQHF | TGTGCCAGCAGTTTAGCAGGGGGCGGTCAGCCCCAGCATTTT
NA | TRBJ1-4 | TRBV5-1 | NA | CASSLGTDNEKLFF | TGCGCCAGCAGCTTGGGGACAGATAATGAAAAACTGTTTTTT
once | TRBJ2-2 | TRBV7-9 | TRBD1 | CASSLEGQGAYTGELFF | TGTGCCAGCAGCTTAGAAGGACAGGGGGCATACACCGGGGAGCTGTTTTTT
NA | TRBJ1-1 | TRBV19 | NA | CASSIGGGLPTEAFF | TGTGCCAGTAGTATAGGCGGGGGTTTACCCACTGAAGCTTTCTTT
NA | TRBJ2-2 | TRBV2 | TRBD2 | CASSRGGGSGELFF | TGTGCCAGCAGCCGAGGAGGCGGGAGCGGGGAGCTGTTTTTT
NA | TRBJ2-3 | TRBV29-1 | NA | CSVTRDTAGDTQYF | TGCAGCGTTACCCGGGACACCGCCGGAGATACGCAGTATTTT
NA | TRBJ2-5 | TRBV4-3 | TRBD2 | CASSQDGLAGGQETQYF | TGCGCCAGCAGCCAAGACGGACTAGCGGGGGGACAAGAGACCCAGTACTTC
NA | TRBJ2-6 | TRBV27 | TRBD1 | CASSSFRDRGIGANVLTF | TGTGCCAGCAGTTCTTTCCGGGACAGGGGGATTGGGGCCAACGTCCTGACTTTC
NA | TRBJ2-3 | TRBV7-2 | NA | CASSLDGVNRDTQYF | TGTGCCAGCAGCTTAGACGGGGTCAACCGGGATACGCAGTATTTT
NA | TRBJ2-3 | TRBV10-3 | NA | CAIQGTDTQYF | TGTGCCATCCAGGGCACAGATACGCAGTATTTT
NA | TRBJ2-5 | TRBV18 | NA | CASSPGETQYF | TGTGCCAGCTCACCAGGGGAGACCCAGTACTTC